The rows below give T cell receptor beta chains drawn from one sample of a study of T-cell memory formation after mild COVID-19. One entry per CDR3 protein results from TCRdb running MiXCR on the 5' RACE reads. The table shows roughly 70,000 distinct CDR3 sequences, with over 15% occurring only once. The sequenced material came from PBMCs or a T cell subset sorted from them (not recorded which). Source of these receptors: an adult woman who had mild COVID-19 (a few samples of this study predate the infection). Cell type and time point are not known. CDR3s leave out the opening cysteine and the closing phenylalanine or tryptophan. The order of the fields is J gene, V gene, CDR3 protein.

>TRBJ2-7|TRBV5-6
ASSLMTGGAGEQY
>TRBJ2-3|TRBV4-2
ASSQSGGDTDTQY
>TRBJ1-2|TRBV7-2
ASGQIGANYGYT
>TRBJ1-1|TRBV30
AWSVVGIEAF
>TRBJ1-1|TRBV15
ATSRDHLNTEAF
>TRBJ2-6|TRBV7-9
ASSLDSPFSGANVLT
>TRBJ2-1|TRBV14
ASSLGTSGMDEQF
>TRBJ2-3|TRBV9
ASSVSGGVTDTQY
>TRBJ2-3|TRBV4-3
ASSQELAGGTDTQY
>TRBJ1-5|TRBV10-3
AIGGGSNQPQH
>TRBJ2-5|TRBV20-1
SARDSGTQY
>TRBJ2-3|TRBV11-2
ASSLAGTGGDTQY
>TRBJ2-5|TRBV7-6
SSSLELAAIQETQY
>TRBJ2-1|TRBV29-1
SVGLAYNEQF
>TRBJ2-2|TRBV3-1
ASERSDTGELF
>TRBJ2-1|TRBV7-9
ASSLSDANEQF
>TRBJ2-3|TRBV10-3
AITPAQRGSTDTQY
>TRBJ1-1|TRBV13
ASSSQGGGVSTEAF
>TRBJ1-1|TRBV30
AWSRLNTEAF
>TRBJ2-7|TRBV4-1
ASSQVAGTTYEQY
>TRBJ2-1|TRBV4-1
ASSHENNEQF
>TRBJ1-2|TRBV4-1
ASSQVWQGIGTSYGYT
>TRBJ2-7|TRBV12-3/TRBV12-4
ASSLKGVGAPSYEQY
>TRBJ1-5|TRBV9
ASSVGSSNQPQH
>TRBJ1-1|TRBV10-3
ATGQMNTEAF
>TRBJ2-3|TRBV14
ASSQEPLRGGQTDTQY
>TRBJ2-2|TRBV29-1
SGVDGGELF
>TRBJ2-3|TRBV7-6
ASSTPGAGGPADTQY
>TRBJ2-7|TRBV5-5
ASSLWGTDSYEQY
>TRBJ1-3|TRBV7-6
ASSHRTANSGNTIY
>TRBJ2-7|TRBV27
ASSPTGFGEQY
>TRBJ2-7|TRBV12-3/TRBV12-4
ASSLDPTASYEQY
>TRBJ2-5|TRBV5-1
ASSLEVGSQETQY
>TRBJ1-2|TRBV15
ATSNRDRNYGYT
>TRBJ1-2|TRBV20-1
SAPGQGGYGYT
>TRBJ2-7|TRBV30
AWRSGGPSYEQY
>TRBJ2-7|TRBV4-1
ASSQDGEQY
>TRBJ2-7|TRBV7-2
ASSTPGLEGSEQY
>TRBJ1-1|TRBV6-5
ASSWTDRSGTF
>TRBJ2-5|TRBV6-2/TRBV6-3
ASSYVLAGSQETQY
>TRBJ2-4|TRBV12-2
ASRFRGAVGKNIQY
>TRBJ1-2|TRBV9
ASSTLTGSDYGYT
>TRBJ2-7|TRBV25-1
ASSDSMTSGSYEQY
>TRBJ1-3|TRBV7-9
ASSFFAFSGNTIY